The next 32 T cell receptor beta chains were all read from a single sample in a study of cytomegalovirus exposure and HLA in healthy donors. The PCR made use of 60 Vbeta and 13 Jbeta primers. Data came from immunoSEQ multiplex PCR; TCRdb stores just in-frame clones and leaves some out. The sample records under 200,000 clones, about 78% being singletons. The specimen sequenced was PBMCs. Receptor source: a man aged 60 to 75 in good health and CMV-seronegative.

CDR3 sequence: CASSKSGGAPETQYF. The CDR3 nucleotides are TGTGCCAGCAGCAAATCAGGGGGCGCGCCAGAGACCCAGTACTTC. This rearrangement joins TRBV5-4 to TRBJ2-5; TRBD1 aligns across 8 bases. The CDR3 is 15 amino acids. Germline trimming cut 4 bases from V and 4 bases from J; bases unmatched to any gene: 9. Germline lookup yields CDR1 SGHNT and CDR2 YYREEE (reference sequence).

The chain uses TRBV4-2 and TRBJ2-1; TRBD1 matches at 9 bases. V lost 1 base, J lost 7 bases, and 8 bases stayed unmatched. This CDR3 has 16 residues. Germline-derived CDR1 and CDR2 are LGHNA and YNFKEQ. CDR3 coding DNA: TGTGCCAGCAGCCAAGGTTTCGGACAGGGGCCGAATGAGCAGTTCTTC. Amino acid sequence: CASSQGFGQGPNEQFF.

V is TRBV5-1 and J is TRBJ1-1; 7 nucleotides match TRBD1. The CDR3 covers 19 residues. J lost 2 bases, V lost 0 bases, and 16 bases had no gene match. Per germline, CDR1 SGHRS and CDR2 YFSETQ. CDR3 residues: CASSLGLGGTGRSNTEAFF. CDR3 nucleotide sequence: TGCGCCAGCAGCTTGGGGTTAGGGGGCACAGGAAGATCTAACACTGAAGCTTTCTTT.

The genes are TRBV21-1 and TRBJ2-1; TRBD2 was called by the table and not checked on the DNA. TRBV21-1 is annotated as a pseudogene. This CDR3 is 17 amino acids long. CDR3 in amino acids: CASSETRTSGRKPEQFF. As DNA, the CDR3 is TGTGCCAGCAGCGAAACCCGGACTAGCGGGAGGAAACCTGAGCAGTTCTTC.

This chain connects TRBV10-1 to TRBJ1-1; D may be TRBD1 (5 bases). CDR3 length: 14 amino acids. Germline V gene sequence: CDR1 WNHNN, CDR2 SYGVQD (reference sequence). V lost 0 bases to trimming and J lost 5 bases, with 10 bases between them. The CDR3 sequence is CASSESKRGTEAFF. CDR3 nucleotide sequence: TGCGCCAGCAGTGAGTCCAAAAGGGGAACTGAAGCTTTCTTT.

The rearrangement joins TRBV6-4 to TRBJ1-6; D remains ambiguous. From germline, CDR1 is MRHNA and CDR2 SNTAGT. This CDR3 spans 15 amino acids. V dropped 3 bases and J dropped 7 bases, with 13 bases sitting between them. CDR3 sequence: CASSEGTGGNSPLHF. The CDR3 coding sequence is TGTGCCAGCAGTGAGGGAACGGGAGGCAATTCACCCCTCCACTTT.

J is TRBJ1-1 and V is TRBV10-2, with D possibly TRBD1 on 6 matching bases. V lost 6 bases to trimming and J lost 1 base, with 12 bases between them. The CDR3 sequence is 14 residues long. Germline V CDR1 and CDR2: WSHSY, SAAADI. CDR3 in amino acids: CASRANRENTEAFF. The CDR3 coding sequence is TGCGCCAGCAGAGCCAACAGGGAGAACACTGAAGCTTTCTTT.

The chain recombines TRBV6-5 with TRBJ2-1; 9 positions match TRBD1. J gave up 9 bases and V 10 bases, and 10 bases lay outside the gene matches. The CDR3 has 13 residues. Looked up from germline, CDR1 is MNHEY and CDR2 is SVGAGI. In nucleotides, the CDR3 is TGTGCCACCAGGGGACAGGGTCGTAGTGAGCAGTTCTTC. It translates to CATRGQGRSEQFF.

J is TRBJ2-2 and V is TRBV4-2; no definite D call. V was pared by 0 bases and J by 0 bases, with 11 bases between. The CDR3 length is 17 residues. Germline CDR1 reads LGHNA; CDR2 reads YNFKEQ. The chain's CDR3 is CASSQDSGGPNTGELFF. As DNA, the CDR3 is TGTGCCAGCAGCCAAGACTCCGGCGGCCCGAACACCGGGGAGCTGTTTTTT.

The chain couples TRBV6-1 to TRBJ2-7, with 11 bases lining up with TRBD1. In germline, CDR1 is MNHNS, CDR2 SASEGT. The CDR3 is 12 amino acids. V was clipped by 8 bases and J by 3 bases; unmatched bases: 0. The DNA of the CDR3 is TGTGCCAGCGGGACAGGGGGCTACGAGCAGTACTTC. As protein: CASGTGGYEQYF.

The chain links TRBV28 to TRBJ1-4, with D possibly being TRBD1 (6 bases). V dropped 6 bases and J dropped 7 bases, with 18 bases sitting between them. Germline-derived CDR1 and CDR2 are MDHEN and SYDVKM. The CDR3 length is 15 residues. In DNA, the CDR3 is TGTGCCAGCAGCAACTCGGGGGGGGCAGGTGAAAAACTGTTTTTT. Protein sequence: CASSNSGGAGEKLFF.

The rearrangement joins TRBV5-1 to TRBJ2-2; D not resolved. CDR1 and CDR2 (germline): SGHRS, YFSETQ. Trimming stripped 2 bases from V and 1 base from J, with 9 bases between. The CDR3 spans 15 residues. As DNA, the CDR3 is TGCGCCAGCAGCTTAACCACCGGGAACACCGGGGAGCTGTTTTTT. As protein: CASSLTTGNTGELFF.

This clone appeared a single time. The chain links TRBV5-1 to TRBJ2-7; 7 bases are a match to TRBD1. V shed 3 bases and J 2 bases; nucleotides not matched to a gene: 11. CDR3 size: 16 residues. CDR1 and CDR2 from the germline V gene are SGHRS and YFSETQ. The CDR3 loop reads CASSWPLGQAAYEQYF. CDR3 DNA sequence: TGCGCCAGCAGCTGGCCTCTTGGACAGGCGGCCTACGAGCAGTACTTC.

The V and J genes are TRBV5-5 and TRBJ1-1; D unclear. The germline gives CDR1 SGHKS, CDR2 YYEKEE (reference sequence). The CDR3 is 13 residues long. The V gene lost 3 bases and the J gene lost 0 bases, with 6 bases spanning the gap. In nucleotides, the CDR3 is TGTGCCAGCAGCTCCTTTGTGAACACTGAAGCTTTCTTT. Its protein product is CASSSFVNTEAFF.

The chain carries TRBV7-2 and TRBJ1-5, with unresolved D. The CDR3 sequence is 13 residues long. Germline values: CDR1 SGHTA, CDR2 FQGNSA. Trimming took off 5 bases at V and 6 bases at J, with 11 bases between the two ends. The CDR3 coding sequence is TGTGCCAGCAGCCTCAGTGATCTTCAGCCCCAGCATTTT. Protein: CASSLSDLQPQHF.

In this sample, this clone turned up once. The chain joins TRBV2 to TRBJ2-7; maybe TRBD2 (6 bases). The CDR3 runs 12 residues. The germline gives CDR1 SNHLY, CDR2 FYNNEI. The CDR3 spells CASSGNSGEETV. In nucleotides, the CDR3 is TGTGCCAGCAGTGGAAATTCGGGGGAGGAAACCGTC.

The V and J genes are TRBV15 and TRBJ1-1; 7 bases agree with TRBD1. V was pared by 1 base and J by 6 bases, with 2 bases of the junction left unmatched. CDR1 and CDR2 from the germline V gene are LNHNV and YYDKDF (reference sequence). CDR3 size: 13 residues. The CDR3 DNA reads TGTGCCACCAGCAGAGGACAGGGCGCTGAAGCTTTCTTT. Protein: CATSRGQGAEAFF.

This chain links TRBV5-4 with TRBJ2-1; D gene unclear. This CDR3 comprises 16 residues. The germline V gene has CDR1 SGHNT and CDR2 YYREEE (reference sequence). The V gene lost 0 bases and the J gene lost 4 bases, with 14 bases spanning the gap. The CDR3 spells CASSLAPEHRYNEQFF. As DNA, the CDR3 is TGTGCCAGCAGCTTGGCCCCGGAGCATAGATACAATGAGCAGTTCTTC.

CDR3 sequence: CASSPGQGVVYGYTF. In DNA form, the CDR3 reads TGTGCCAGCAGTCCCGGACAGGGGGTCGTCTATGGCTACACCTTC. The chain recombines TRBV28 with TRBJ1-2; 10 bases are a match to TRBD1. The CDR3 totals 15 residues. Germline V gives CDR1 MDHEN, CDR2 SYDVKM. V trimming: 5 bases; J trimming: 4 bases; junction bases outside the gene matches: 7.

A word on this clone: The junction shows a germline mismatch at one end, possibly a read error. The J gene is TRBJ1-2, the V gene TRBV30; no clear D gene. In germline, CDR1 is GTSNPN, CDR2 SVGIG (reference sequence). This CDR3 has 14 residues. CDR3 sequence: CAFGEGLALYGYPF. The CDR3 DNA reads TGTGCCTTCGGAGAAGGTTTAGCCCTCTATGGCTACCCCTTC.

This chain connects TRBV5-4 to TRBJ2-2, with D uncertain. Looked up from germline, CDR1 is SGHNT and CDR2 is YYREEE (reference sequence). The CDR3 has 13 amino acids. V was cut by 4 bases and J by 2 bases, with 6 bases left in between. CDR3 sequence: CASSPRNTGELFF. CDR3 nucleotides: TGTGCCAGCAGCCCCCGTAACACCGGGGAGCTGTTTTTT. Full variable domain (remainder filled in from reference TRBV5-4 and TRBJ2-2): ETGVTQSPTHLIKTRGQQVTLRCSSQSGHNTVSWYQQALGQGPQFIFQYYREEENGRGNFPPRFSGLQFPNYSSELNVNALELDDSALYLCASSPRNTGELFFGEGSRLTVL.

The chain has TRBV10-3 and TRBJ1-4; 7 bases are a match to TRBD1. This CDR3 contains 14 residues. The junction had 7 bases not matched to a gene; V was cut back by 4 bases and J by 8 bases. The germline V gene has CDR1 ENHRY and CDR2 SYGVKD. The CDR3 DNA is TGTGCCATCAGTGTCTCCAGGGGGGAGGAAAAACTGTTTTTT. Translation gives CAISVSRGEEKLFF.

J is TRBJ2-7 and V is TRBV7-9; D is ambiguous. The CDR3 length is 13 residues. Germline lookup yields CDR1 SEHNR and CDR2 FQNEAQ (reference sequence). V was shortened by 1 base and J by 0 bases, with 4 bases between the two germline ends. This chain's CDR3 is CASSLDSSYEQYF. Written as DNA, the CDR3 is TGTGCCAGCAGCTTAGACAGCTCCTACGAGCAGTACTTC.

The J gene is TRBJ2-5, the V gene TRBV5-4; 9 bases match TRBD2. The germline V gene has CDR1 SGHNT and CDR2 YYREEE (reference sequence). This CDR3 is built from 16 residues. V shed 5 bases and J 4 bases; nucleotides not matched to a gene: 12. CDR3 in amino acids: CASSPLGGGARETQYF. For the CDR3, the DNA is TGTGCCAGCAGTCCACTTGGCGGGGGGGCCAGAGAGACCCAGTACTTC.

V is TRBV11-2 and J is TRBJ2-1, with D perhaps matching TRBD1 (6 bases). CDR1 and CDR2 (germline): SGHAT, FQNNGV. Trimming removed 6 bases from V and 7 bases from J, with 16 bases in between. The CDR3 sequence is 14 residues long. CDR3 sequence reads: CASRGFTGQNEQFF. In nucleotides, the CDR3 is TGTGCCAGCAGGGGTTTCACAGGGCAAAATGAGCAGTTCTTC.

This chain links TRBV5-6 with TRBJ2-2; 7 nucleotides align to TRBD1. CDR3 length: 16 residues. The germline gives CDR1 SGHDT, CDR2 YYEEEE. V lost 2 bases to trimming and J lost 0 bases; unmatched junction nucleotides: 4. The CDR3 sequence: CASSFPGTANTGELFF. The CDR3 region has the DNA TGTGCCAGCAGCTTTCCCGGGACAGCGAACACCGGGGAGCTGTTTTTT.

CDR3: CASSSPDFYEQYF. Written as DNA, the CDR3 is TGTGCCAGCAGCTCACCTGACTTCTACGAGCAGTACTTC. The genes are TRBV5-4 and TRBJ2-7; D is unresolved. Trimming cost V 3 bases and J 3 bases, with 10 bases left between them. This CDR3 has 13 residues. From germline, CDR1 is SGHNT and CDR2 YYREEE (reference sequence).

This chain uses TRBV4-1 with TRBJ2-3; 8 bases align to TRBD2. The germline CDR1 and CDR2 sequences are MGHRA and YSYEKL. V was pared by 4 bases and J by 5 bases, with 14 bases of the junction left unmatched. This CDR3 has 17 residues. CDR3 loop: CASSPRFPGLEGDTQYF. The CDR3, as DNA: TGCGCCAGCAGCCCGCGATTTCCGGGACTAGAAGGAGATACGCAGTATTTT.

The chain combines TRBV9 with TRBJ2-7, with 7 bases identical to TRBD2. The CDR3 has 15 residues. V shed 0 bases, J shed 3 bases, and the junction held 6 bases outside the gene matches. CDR1 and CDR2 (germline): SGDLS, YYNGEE. The CDR3 bases are TGTGCCAGCAGCGTAGCTGGAGCGGGGAACTACGAGCAGTACTTC. Amino acids: CASSVAGAGNYEQYF.

The gene calls are TRBV6-1 and TRBJ2-1; unclear D gene. The CDR3 has 11 residues. CDR1 is MNHNS, CDR2 SASEGT, per germline. V was shortened by 5 bases and J by 7 bases, with 6 bases between the two germline ends. CDR3 loop: CASSQVNEQFF. The CDR3 nucleotides are TGTGCCAGCAGTCAGGTGAATGAGCAGTTCTTC.

The V call is TRBV4-2, the J call TRBJ2-2; no reliable D call. Trimming pared 0 bases from V and 1 base from J, leaving 12 bases between. CDR1 is LGHNA, CDR2 YNFKEQ, per germline. This CDR3 is 17 amino acids long. CDR3 protein: CASSQDPRILNTGELFF. The CDR3 DNA follows: TGTGCCAGCAGCCAAGATCCGAGGATTCTGAACACCGGGGAGCTGTTTTTT.

The chain carries TRBV30 and TRBJ1-2; TRBD1 matches at 7 bases. V was pared by 3 bases and J by 4 bases, with 5 bases of the junction left unmatched. The CDR3 is 13 residues long. CDR1 and CDR2 from the germline V gene are GTSNPN and SVGIG (reference sequence). CDR3 sequence (DNA): TGTGCCTGGAGCCAAGGGACAGCCTATGGCTACACCTTC. Protein sequence: CAWSQGTAYGYTF.